These T cell receptor beta chains were read from a single sample in a study of OX40 agonist ivuxolimab in advanced cancers. Assay used: immunoSEQ multiplex PCR; TCRdb lists only in-frame clones, some missing. This table has about 61,000 clones, about 88% appearing once. Specimen: CD4+ or CD8+ T cells sorted from blood, collected in a trial of the OX40 agonist ivuxolimab. The receptors were gathered from an adult with an advanced solid tumor such as melanoma, head and neck, liver or kidney cancer. Each CDR3 is given with its conserved first and last residue. The order of the fields is V gene, CDR3 length, D gene, J gene, clone size, CDR3 protein, CDR3 DNA. The D gene is left open where the match is weak. The size of a clone is reported for some rows only, either as once, few or many, or as a class for expanded clones.

v_gene: TRBV18
len: 17
d_gene: TRBD2
j_gene: TRBJ2-5
abundance: -
CDR3aa: CASSPRVAGGYQETQYF
CDR3nt: TGTGCCAGCTCACCACGAGTAGCGGGGGGGTACCAAGAGACCCAGTACTTC

v_gene: TRBV18
len: 18
d_gene: -
j_gene: TRBJ2-6
abundance: once
CDR3aa: CASSAYRQLNSGANVLTF
CDR3nt: TGTGCCAGCTCAGCGTACAGACAGCTCAACTCTGGGGCCAACGTCCTGACTTTC

v_gene: TRBV10-3
len: 12
d_gene: -
j_gene: TRBJ2-1
abundance: -
CDR3aa: CAISREGNEQFF
CDR3nt: TGTGCCATCAGTCGAGAGGGGAATGAGCAGTTCTTC

v_gene: TRBV25-1
len: 15
d_gene: TRBD1
j_gene: TRBJ2-1
abundance: once
CDR3aa: CASSDSQGAYNEQFF
CDR3nt: TGTGCCAGCAGTGATTCACAGGGGGCGTACAATGAGCAGTTCTTC

v_gene: TRBV2
len: 14
d_gene: -
j_gene: TRBJ2-1
abundance: -
CDR3aa: CASSENRGGEPQFF
CDR3nt: TGTGCCAGCAGTGAAAATAGAGGCGGGGAGCCGCAGTTCTTC

v_gene: TRBV19
len: 14
d_gene: -
j_gene: TRBJ1-2
abundance: -
CDR3aa: CASSIKGKAVGYTF
CDR3nt: TGTGCCAGTAGTATAAAGGGGAAAGCTGTTGGCTACACCTTC

v_gene: TRBV27
len: 15
d_gene: -
j_gene: TRBJ1-6
abundance: -
CDR3aa: CASSPGSAINSPLHF
CDR3nt: TGTGCCAGCAGTCCCGGGAGCGCCATTAATTCACCCCTCCACTTT

v_gene: TRBV19
len: 14
d_gene: TRBD1
j_gene: TRBJ1-4
abundance: -
CDR3aa: CASSPTGPRGKLFF
CDR3nt: TGTGCCAGTAGTCCGACAGGGCCCCGGGGAAAACTGTTTTTT

v_gene: TRBV7-3
len: 18
d_gene: TRBD1
j_gene: TRBJ1-3
abundance: -
CDR3aa: CASSPKGTDNFSGNTIYF
CDR3nt: TGTGCCAGCAGCCCTAAGGGGACAGATAATTTTTCTGGAAACACCATATATTTT

v_gene: TRBV19
len: 15
d_gene: TRBD1
j_gene: TRBJ1-5
abundance: -
CDR3aa: CASSIGTGNNQPQHF
CDR3nt: TGTGCCAGTAGTATCGGGACAGGGAACAATCAGCCCCAGCATTTT

v_gene: TRBV6-4
len: 17
d_gene: -
j_gene: TRBJ2-1
abundance: -
CDR3aa: CASSDSRVGGSYNEQFF
CDR3nt: TGTGCCAGCAGTGACTCTAGGGTCGGCGGGTCCTACAATGAGCAGTTCTTC

v_gene: TRBV6-5
len: 12
d_gene: -
j_gene: TRBJ1-1
abundance: -
CDR3aa: CASSRVNTEAFF
CDR3nt: TGTGCCAGCAGTAGAGTGAACACTGAAGCTTTCTTT

v_gene: TRBV5-1
len: 13
d_gene: -
j_gene: TRBJ2-7
abundance: once
CDR3aa: CASSFTESYEQYF
CDR3nt: TGCGCCAGCAGCTTCACAGAGTCCTACGAGCAGTACTTC

v_gene: TRBV5-1
len: 14
d_gene: -
j_gene: TRBJ2-1
abundance: -
CDR3aa: CASSDGGPYNEQFF
CDR3nt: TGCGCCAGCAGCGACGGGGGCCCCTACAATGAGCAGTTCTTC

v_gene: TRBV5-6
len: 17
d_gene: -
j_gene: TRBJ1-6
abundance: -
CDR3aa: CASSLASLSSYNSPLHF
CDR3nt: TGTGCCAGCAGCTTGGCCTCGCTAAGCTCCTATAATTCACCCCTCCACTTT

v_gene: TRBV29-1
len: 15
d_gene: -
j_gene: TRBJ1-2
abundance: -
CDR3aa: CSVVTPGETYYGYTF
CDR3nt: TGCAGCGTTGTAACTCCGGGAGAAACGTATTATGGCTACACCTTC